These 3 T cell receptor beta chains originate from one sample sequenced in a study of blood T cell repertoires in COVID-19 (dated by TCRdb to the early 2020s). Library prep was done by the immunoSEQ multiplex PCR assay. The source is immuneACCESS, and TCRdb retained only in-frame sequences with V and J called. Part of the clones is not carried over; for the studies checked, unresolved V genes explain less than half of this, and the remainder is unexplained. The sample data list over 100,000 clones, and approximately 88% of these were observed just once. In total, the top ten clones hold roughly a quarter of the sample. Source material: peripheral blood. The source is a man in his 60s with acute or convalescent COVID-19.

The V and J genes are TRBV6-1 and TRBJ2-7, with D unresolved. Trimming cost V 5 bases and J 0 bases, with 11 bases left between them. This CDR3 is 14 amino acids long. Germline lookup yields CDR1 MNHNS and CDR2 SASEGT. The CDR3, as DNA: TGTGCCAGCAGTCAACAAACGGGCTCCTACGAGCAGTACTTC. The encoded protein is CASSQQTGSYEQYF.

The chain joins TRBV4-1 to TRBJ2-1; 8 nucleotides agree with TRBD1. Germline CDR1 and CDR2: MGHRA and YSYEKL. V lost 0 bases to trimming and J lost 8 bases; unmatched junction nucleotides: 6. There are 15 residues in the CDR3. For the CDR3, the DNA is TGCGCCAGCAGCCAAGAGATGAGGGGACAGGATGAGCAGTTCTTC. It encodes CASSQEMRGQDEQFF.

This chain uses TRBV7-9 with TRBJ1-4, with D unclear. Trimming removed 1 base at V and 2 bases at J, with 8 bases between. CDR3 length: 15 residues. The germline V gene encodes CDR1 SEHNR and CDR2 FQNEAQ (reference sequence). The DNA for the CDR3 is TGTGCCAGCAGCTTAGACGAGGTGACTAATGAAAAACTGTTTTTT. It translates to CASSLDEVTNEKLFF.